This T cell receptor (beta chain) was sequenced for a study of blood T cell repertoires in COVID-19 (dated by TCRdb to about 2020). At the level of the whole study: The collaborator samples originated in the United States, Italy and Spain and spanned the acute and convalescent phases of COVID-19. The samples were drawn from two sources: the first 160 participants of the ongoing ImmuneRACE study, and about 1,300 subjects contributed by 6 global collaborators. Sample metadata almost always included a de-identified subject ID, COVID-19 status, age in years and sex. Where available, HLA class I and class II types were taken from metadata supplied by the sample provider and were not determined by assay-based typing. The repertoires were released in a freely available public database intended as a resource for research on the immune response to SARS-CoV-2. Subjects who had been exposed to COVID-19, were actively infected with it, or had recovered from it provided the deeply sampled blood TCRbeta repertoires that made up the dataset. The prospective study material was composed of cDNA or gDNA derived from T cells, B-cell-depleted T cells, or PBMCs.

Study-wide findings and limitations: The quantity of clinical and demographic metadata differed by source and by participant and was supplied without curation.

Each collaborating institution followed its own protocols to collect whole blood in K2EDTA tubes. For TCRbeta analysis, collaborator samples were shipped as frozen whole blood, as isolated PBMCs, or as DNA extracted from either sample type. A word on this clone: Its antigen is unknown. The input lacks base qualities; no much larger clone sits a single base away.

V loses 8 bases, J loses 2 bases, and the germline ends lie 8 bases apart. Based on the germline V gene (reference sequence), the CDR1 and CDR2 sequences are SEHNR and FQNEAQ. The CDR3 runs 12 residues from the cysteine to the phenylalanine. The CDR3 DNA has 36 bases and is translated from base 1. The immunoSEQ Assay, a bias-controlled multiplex PCR, was used to amplify TCRbeta CDR3 regions from genomic DNA. The authors processed their data as follows. The number of nucleated cells in each sample was estimated from the amplification of reference gene primers within the assay. Sequence reads were collapsed and filtered to measure the absolute abundance of every unique TCRbeta CDR3 rearrangement. For each sample, productive Simpson clonality was calculated as the square root of Simpson's diversity index across productive rearrangements. The source is immuneACCESS, and TCRdb retained only in-frame sequences with V and J called. Part of the clones is not carried over; for the studies checked, unresolved V genes explain less than half of this, and the remainder is unexplained. Clonal size and the V and J genes are those of that table, whereas D and trimming came from the DNA. This sample is represented by approximately 130,000 clones; around 86% of them were singletons. The ten largest account for 2% to 2.5% of the sample.

Rearrangement joined TRBV7-9 to TRBJ2-3; too little of a D gene remains to name it. The source is a middle-aged man with active COVID-19. The sequenced material came from peripheral blood. The nucleotide sequence reads TGTGCCAGCCGCACAATCACAGATACGCAGTATTTT. This codes for CASRTITDTQYF.